This TCR beta chain comes out of a study of shared clonotypes between healthy human individuals. Study results and limitations: Generally, naive subsets came out with larger estimated richness than memory subsets.

Regarding this clone: Antigen specificity is unknown.

This was a deep-level run. The assay was immunoSEQ multiplex PCR, and TCRdb's table has in-frame clones only and misses some. This table holds about 2.4 million clones, around 90% found once. Donors, healthy HIV-negative adults, lacked recent acute infections or vaccinations. Caucasian adults residing in Nashville, Tennessee made up all the donors. The CDR3 consists of 15 residues. Germline V gene data show CDR1 as SGHDT and CDR2 as YYEEEE. V gave up 9 bases and J gave up 0 bases; unmatched junction bases: 6. Sample: naive CD4+ T cells sorted from blood. Subset noted: CD45RA+ positively selected. The chain recombines TRBV5-6 with TRBJ2-6; 7 bases line up with TRBD1. This clonotype originated in a man aged 18 to 35 in good health. CDR3 DNA: TGTGCCACCGGGACAGCGAGCTCTGGGGCCAACGTCCTGACTTTC. It specifies CATGTASSGANVLTF.